This T cell receptor beta chain was identified during a study of human T cells and chemical hapten exposure. Whole-study findings and limits: Large CDR3 similarity clusters arose significantly more often from expanded TCRs than from controls. It should be noted that donors had alopecia, so their immune response may differ from healthy people's.

Unique molecular identifiers were attached to individual cDNA molecules during library preparation. One entry per CDR3 protein, called by TCRdb with MiXCR from the RACE reads. The sample has around 120,000 distinct CDR3 sequences, 12% seen once. This clonotype was detected only a few times. Its antigen is unknown. Time point indicated: patch test 1, 2 weeks after DPC sensitization. Stated treatment: therapeutic diphenylcyclopropenone sensitization with weekly scalp DPC. Before extraction, the whole blood was not fractionated, and total RNA was taken from it. The receptor's source is a woman between 50 and 59 years old with alopecia areata. Some clones in this sample may be carry-over from other donors' samples. The input for sequencing was whole blood, taken in connection with sensitization to the hapten diphenylcyclopropenone (DPC).

The CDR3 reads CSVSVYGLNTEAFF. The CDR3 DNA reads as TGCAGCGTTAGTGTATACGGGCTGAACACTGAAGCTTTCTTT. The genes are TRBV29-1 and TRBJ1-1, with D unresolved. This CDR3 is 14 amino acids long. V was clipped by 5 bases and J by 0 bases, with 13 bases between them. The germline V gene has CDR1 SQVTM and CDR2 ANQGSEA.